This T cell receptor beta chain was sequenced for a study of T cell changes during pregnancy in multiple sclerosis. V gave up 5 bases and J gave up 2 bases; unmatched junction bases: 5. Germline V lookup: CDR1 MDHEN, CDR2 SYDVKM. The CDR3 totals 15 residues. Profiled with immunoSEQ multiplex PCR; TCRdb holds only in-frame clones, not every one. The repertoire includes over 45,000 clones, roughly 90% of them detected once, and under 2% sits in the top ten. The sequence came from a female donor with multiple sclerosis, enrolled in a pregnancy study. The chain couples TRBV28 to TRBJ2-3; 9 bases fit TRBD2. The sequences come from peripheral blood, collected after pregnancy. CDR3 loop: CASSDLAGFTDTQYF. The CDR3 DNA sequence: TGTGCCAGCAGTGATCTAGCGGGGTTCACAGATACGCAGTATTTT.